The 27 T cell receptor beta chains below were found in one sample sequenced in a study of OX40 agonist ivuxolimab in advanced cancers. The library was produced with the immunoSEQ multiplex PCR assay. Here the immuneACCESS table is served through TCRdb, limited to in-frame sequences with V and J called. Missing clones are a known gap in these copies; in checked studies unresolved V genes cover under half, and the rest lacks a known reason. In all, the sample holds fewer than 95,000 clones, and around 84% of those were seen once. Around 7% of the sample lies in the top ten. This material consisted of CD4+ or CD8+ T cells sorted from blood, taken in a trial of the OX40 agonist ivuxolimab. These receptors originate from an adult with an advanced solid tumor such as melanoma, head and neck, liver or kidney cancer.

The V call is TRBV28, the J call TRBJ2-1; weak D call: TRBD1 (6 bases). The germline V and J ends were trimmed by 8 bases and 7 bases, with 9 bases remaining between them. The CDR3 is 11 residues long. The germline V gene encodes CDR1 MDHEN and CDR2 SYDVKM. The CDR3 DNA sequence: TGTGCCAGCCGCAGGGGTAATGAGCAGTTCTTC. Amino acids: CASRRGNEQFF. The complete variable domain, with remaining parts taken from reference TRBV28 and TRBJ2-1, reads DVKVTQSSRYLVKRTGEKVFLECVQDMDHENMFWYRQDPGLGLRLIYFSYDVKMKEKGDIPEGYSVSREKKERFSLILESASTNQTSMYLCASRRGNEQFFGPGTRLTVL.

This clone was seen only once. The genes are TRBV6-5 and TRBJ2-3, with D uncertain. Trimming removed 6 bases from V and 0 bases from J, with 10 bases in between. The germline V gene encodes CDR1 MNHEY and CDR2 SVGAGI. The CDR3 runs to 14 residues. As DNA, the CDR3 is TGTGCCAGCAGCCGCAATCCGAGCACAGATACGCAGTATTTT. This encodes CASSRNPSTDTQYF.

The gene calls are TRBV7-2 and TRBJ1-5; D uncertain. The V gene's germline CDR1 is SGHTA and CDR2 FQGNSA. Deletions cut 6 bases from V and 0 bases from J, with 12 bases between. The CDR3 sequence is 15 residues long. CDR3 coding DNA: TGTGCCAGCAGTTCAGCGTTATATAGCAATCAGCCCCAGCATTTT. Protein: CASSSALYSNQPQHF.

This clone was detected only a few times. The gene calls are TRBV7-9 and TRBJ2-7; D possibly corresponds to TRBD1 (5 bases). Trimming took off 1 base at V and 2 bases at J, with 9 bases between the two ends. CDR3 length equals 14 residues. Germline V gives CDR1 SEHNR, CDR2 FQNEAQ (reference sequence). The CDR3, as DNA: TGTGCCAGCAGCTTAGACCCAGGGACCTACGAGCAGTACGTC. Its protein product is CASSLDPGTYEQYV.

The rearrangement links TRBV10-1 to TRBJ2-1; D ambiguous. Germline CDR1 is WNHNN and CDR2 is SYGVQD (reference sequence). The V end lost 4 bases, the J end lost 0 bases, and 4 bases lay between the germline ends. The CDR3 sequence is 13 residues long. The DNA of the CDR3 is TGCGCCAGCAGTGCTGTCTCCTACAATGAGCAGTTCTTC. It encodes CASSAVSYNEQFF.

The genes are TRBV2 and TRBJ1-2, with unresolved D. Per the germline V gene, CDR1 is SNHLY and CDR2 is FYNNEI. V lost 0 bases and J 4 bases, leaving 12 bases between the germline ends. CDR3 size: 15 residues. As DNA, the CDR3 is TGTGCCAGCAGTGAAGCACCGGATTCGGGCTATGGCTACACCTTC. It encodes CASSEAPDSGYGYTF. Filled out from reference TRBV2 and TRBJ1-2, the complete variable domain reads EPEVTQTPSHQVTQMGQEVILRCVPISNHLYFYWYRQILGQKVEFLVSFYNNEISEKSEIFDDQFSVERPDGSNFTLKIRSTKLEDSAMYFCASSEAPDSGYGYTFGSGTRLTVV.

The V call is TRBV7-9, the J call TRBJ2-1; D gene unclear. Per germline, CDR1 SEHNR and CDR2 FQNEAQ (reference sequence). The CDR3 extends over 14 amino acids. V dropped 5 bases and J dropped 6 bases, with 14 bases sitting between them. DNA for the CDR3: TGTGCCAGCAGCCCCCCGCCAGACTTCAATGAGCAGTTCTTC. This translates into CASSPPPDFNEQFF.

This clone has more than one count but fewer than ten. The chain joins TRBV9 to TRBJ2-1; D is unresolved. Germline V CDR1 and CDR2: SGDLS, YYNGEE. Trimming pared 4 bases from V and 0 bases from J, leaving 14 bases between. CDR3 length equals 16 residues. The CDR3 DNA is TGTGCCAGCAGCCGGTATTTCTCAACCTCCTACAATGAGCAGTTCTTC. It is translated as CASSRYFSTSYNEQFF.

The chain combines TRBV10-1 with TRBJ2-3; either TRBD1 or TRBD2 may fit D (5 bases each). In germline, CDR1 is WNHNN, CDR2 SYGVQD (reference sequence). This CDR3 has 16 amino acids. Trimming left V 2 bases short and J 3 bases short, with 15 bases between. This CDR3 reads CASSEGRGVGTDTQYF. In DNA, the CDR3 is TGCGCCAGCAGTGAGGGTAGGGGAGTAGGGACAGATACGCAGTATTTT.

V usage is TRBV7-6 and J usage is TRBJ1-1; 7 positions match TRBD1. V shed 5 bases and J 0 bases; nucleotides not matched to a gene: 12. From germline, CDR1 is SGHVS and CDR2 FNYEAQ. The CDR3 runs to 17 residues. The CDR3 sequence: CASSPSRDRYMNTEAFF. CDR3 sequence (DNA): TGTGCCAGCAGCCCCTCAAGGGACAGATATATGAACACTGAAGCTTTCTTT.

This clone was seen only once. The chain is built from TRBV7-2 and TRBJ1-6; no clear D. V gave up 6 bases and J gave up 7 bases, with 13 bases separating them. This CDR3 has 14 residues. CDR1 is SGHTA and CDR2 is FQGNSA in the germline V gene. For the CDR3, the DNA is TGTGCCAGCAGTTTATTCTTACAGAATTCACCCCTCCACTTT. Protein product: CASSLFLQNSPLHF.

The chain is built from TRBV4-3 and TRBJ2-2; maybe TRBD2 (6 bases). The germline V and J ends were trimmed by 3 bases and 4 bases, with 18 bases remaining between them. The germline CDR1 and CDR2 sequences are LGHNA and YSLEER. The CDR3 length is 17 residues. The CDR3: CASSQGYSSGPTGELFF. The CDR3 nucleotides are TGCGCCAGCAGCCAGGGTTACAGTAGCGGACCCACCGGGGAGCTGTTTTTT.

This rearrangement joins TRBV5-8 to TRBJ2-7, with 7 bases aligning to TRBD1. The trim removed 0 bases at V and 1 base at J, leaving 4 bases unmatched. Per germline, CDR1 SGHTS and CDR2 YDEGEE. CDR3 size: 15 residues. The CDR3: CASSLGRDSSYEQYF. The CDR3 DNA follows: TGTGCCAGCAGCTTGGGCCGGGACAGTTCCTACGAGCAGTACTTC.

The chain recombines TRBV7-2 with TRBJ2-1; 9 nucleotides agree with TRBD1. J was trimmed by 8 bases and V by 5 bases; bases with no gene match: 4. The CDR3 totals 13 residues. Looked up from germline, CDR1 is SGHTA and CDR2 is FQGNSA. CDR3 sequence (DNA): TGTGCCAGCAGCCCAACAGGGGGCGATGAGCAGTTCTTC. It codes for CASSPTGGDEQFF.

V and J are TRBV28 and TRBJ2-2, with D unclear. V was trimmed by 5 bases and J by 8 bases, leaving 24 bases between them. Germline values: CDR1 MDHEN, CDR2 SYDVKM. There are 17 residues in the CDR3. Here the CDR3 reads CASSVHVRPGSFGELFF. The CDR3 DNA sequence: TGTGCCAGCAGTGTACATGTGCGCCCAGGATCATTTGGGGAGCTGTTTTTT.

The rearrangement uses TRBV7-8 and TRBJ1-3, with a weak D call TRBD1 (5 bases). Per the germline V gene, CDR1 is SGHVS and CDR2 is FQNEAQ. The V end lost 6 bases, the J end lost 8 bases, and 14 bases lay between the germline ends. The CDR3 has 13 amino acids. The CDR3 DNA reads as TGTGCCAGCAGTGGGACTACGGCTCACACCATATATTTT. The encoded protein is CASSGTTAHTIYF.

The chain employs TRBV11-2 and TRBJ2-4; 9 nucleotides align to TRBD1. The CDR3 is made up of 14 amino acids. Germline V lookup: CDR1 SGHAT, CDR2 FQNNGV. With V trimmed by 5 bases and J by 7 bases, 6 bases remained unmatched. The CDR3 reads CASSDRTGVNIQYF. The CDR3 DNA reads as TGTGCCAGCAGCGATCGGACAGGGGTTAACATTCAGTACTTC.

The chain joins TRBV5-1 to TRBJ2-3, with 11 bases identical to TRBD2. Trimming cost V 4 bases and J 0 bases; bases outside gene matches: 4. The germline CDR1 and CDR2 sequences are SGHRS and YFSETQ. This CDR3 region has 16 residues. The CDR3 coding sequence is TGCGCCAGCAGCGTGACTAGCGGGGCTAGCACAGATACGCAGTATTTT. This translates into CASSVTSGASTDTQYF.

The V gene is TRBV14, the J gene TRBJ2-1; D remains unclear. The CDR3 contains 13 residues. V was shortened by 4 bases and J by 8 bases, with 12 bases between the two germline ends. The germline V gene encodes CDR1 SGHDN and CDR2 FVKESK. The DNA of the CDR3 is TGTGCCAGCAGCCGATTGGCCAGCGATGAGCAGTTCTTC. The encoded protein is CASSRLASDEQFF.

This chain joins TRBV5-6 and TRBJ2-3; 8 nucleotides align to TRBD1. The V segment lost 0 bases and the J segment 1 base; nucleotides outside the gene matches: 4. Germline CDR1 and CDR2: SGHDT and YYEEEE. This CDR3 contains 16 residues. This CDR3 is CASSLGQGARTDTQYF. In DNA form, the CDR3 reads TGTGCCAGCAGCTTGGGGCAGGGGGCACGCACAGATACGCAGTATTTT. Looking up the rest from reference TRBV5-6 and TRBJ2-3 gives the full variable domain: DAGVTQSPTHLIKTRGQQVTLRCSPKSGHDTVSWYQQALGQGPQFIFQYYEEEERQRGNFPDRFSGHQFPNYSSELNVNALLLGDSALYLCASSLGQGARTDTQYFGPGTRLTVL.

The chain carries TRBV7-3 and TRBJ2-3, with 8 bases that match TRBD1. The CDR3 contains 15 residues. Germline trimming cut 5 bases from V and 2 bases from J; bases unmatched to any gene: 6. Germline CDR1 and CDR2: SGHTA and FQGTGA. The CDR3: CASSVGQGPTDTQYF. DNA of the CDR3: TGTGCCAGCAGCGTCGGACAGGGTCCCACAGATACGCAGTATTTT.

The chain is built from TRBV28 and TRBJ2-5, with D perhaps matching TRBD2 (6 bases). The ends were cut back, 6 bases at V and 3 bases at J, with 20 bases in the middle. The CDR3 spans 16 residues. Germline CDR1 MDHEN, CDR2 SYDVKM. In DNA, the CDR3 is TGTGCCAGCAGCTGGGACTCCCCCGGATCCAAAGAGACCCAGTACTTC. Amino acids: CASSWDSPGSKETQYF.

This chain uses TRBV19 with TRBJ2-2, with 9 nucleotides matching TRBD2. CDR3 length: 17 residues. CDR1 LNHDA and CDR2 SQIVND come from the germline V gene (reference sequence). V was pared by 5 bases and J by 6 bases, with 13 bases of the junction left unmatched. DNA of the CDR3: TGTGCCAGTAGTGGCGTAGCGGGAGTAGTTCCCGCCGGGGAGCTGTTTTTT. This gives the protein CASSGVAGVVPAGELFF. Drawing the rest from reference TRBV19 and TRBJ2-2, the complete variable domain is DGGITQSPKYLFRKEGQNVTLSCEQNLNHDAMYWYRQDPGQGLRLIYYSQIVNDFQKGDIAEGYSVSREKKESFPLTVTSAQKNPTAFYLCASSGVAGVVPAGELFFGEGSRLTVL.

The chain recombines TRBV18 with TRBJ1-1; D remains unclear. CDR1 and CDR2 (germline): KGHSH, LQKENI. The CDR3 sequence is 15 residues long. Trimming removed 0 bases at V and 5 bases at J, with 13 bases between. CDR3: CASSPPKKGRTEAFF. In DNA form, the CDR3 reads TGTGCCAGCTCACCACCGAAGAAAGGGAGGACTGAAGCTTTCTTT.

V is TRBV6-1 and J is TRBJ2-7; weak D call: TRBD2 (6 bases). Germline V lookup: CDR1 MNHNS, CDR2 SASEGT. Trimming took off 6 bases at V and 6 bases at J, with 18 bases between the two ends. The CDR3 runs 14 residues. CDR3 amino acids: CASSLEGSVGEQYV. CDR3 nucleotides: TGTGCCAGCAGCTTGGAGGGTTCAGTTGGCGAGCAGTACGTC.

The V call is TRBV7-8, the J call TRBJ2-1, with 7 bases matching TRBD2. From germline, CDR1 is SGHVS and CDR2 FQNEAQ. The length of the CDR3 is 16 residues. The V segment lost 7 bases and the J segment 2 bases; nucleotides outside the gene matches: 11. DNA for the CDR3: TGTGCCAGCACTATGGAGGCGGGAGAGCCCTACAATGAGCAGTTCTTC. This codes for CASTMEAGEPYNEQFF.

The CDR3 DNA reads TGTGCTTCCGACAGGGGGACTGAAGCTTTCTTT. Translated, it gives CASDRGTEAFF. V is TRBV30 and J is TRBJ1-1, with 9 bases matching TRBD1. Germline-derived CDR1 and CDR2 are GTSNPN and SVGIG (reference sequence). The CDR3 is 11 residues long.